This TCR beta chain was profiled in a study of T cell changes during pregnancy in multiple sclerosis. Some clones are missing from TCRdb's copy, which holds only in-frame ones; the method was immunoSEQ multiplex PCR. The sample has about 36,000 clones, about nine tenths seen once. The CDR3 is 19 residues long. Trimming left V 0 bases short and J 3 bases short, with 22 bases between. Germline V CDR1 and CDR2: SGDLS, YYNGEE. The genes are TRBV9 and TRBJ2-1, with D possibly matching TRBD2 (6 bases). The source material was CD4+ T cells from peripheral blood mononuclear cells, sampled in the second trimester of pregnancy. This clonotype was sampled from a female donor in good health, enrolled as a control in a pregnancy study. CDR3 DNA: TGTGCCAGCAGCGTAGGACTAGGTGGTACCGGGACTGGCTACAATGAGCAGTTCTTC. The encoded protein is CASSVGLGGTGTGYNEQFF.